These 16 T cell receptor beta chains were sequenced from one sample in a study of blood T cell repertoires in COVID-19. The method was immunoSEQ multiplex PCR; TCRdb's version includes in-frame clones alone and lacks a portion of them. The sample holds around 250,000 clones, 84% seen once. The sequencing sample was made of peripheral blood. These receptors came from a woman between 40 and 50 years old who had recovered from COVID-19.

The CDR3 nucleotides read TGTGCCAGTAGTATAGGTAGCTCCTACAATGAGCAGTTCTTC. This translates into CASSIGSSYNEQFF. The rearrangement uses TRBV19 and TRBJ2-1, with D unresolved. Looked up from germline, CDR1 is LNHDA and CDR2 is SQIVND (reference sequence). The CDR3 is made up of 14 amino acids. V was clipped by 1 base and J by 0 bases, with 4 bases between them.

CDR3 protein: CASSLGGAGVKLGEQYF. The CDR3 DNA reads TGTGCCAGCAGCTTAGGGGGAGCAGGGGTTAAGCTGGGCGAGCAGTACTTC. The chain is built from TRBV7-2 and TRBJ2-7; a possible D gene is TRBD1 (6 bases). The CDR3 has 17 amino acids. V was clipped by 1 base and J by 6 bases, with 22 bases between them. Germline-derived CDR1 and CDR2 are SGHTA and FQGNSA.

V and J are TRBV4-2 and TRBJ2-5, with a weak D call TRBD2 (6 bases). Per germline, CDR1 LGHNA and CDR2 YNFKEQ. Trimming shortened V by 1 base and J by 7 bases, and 13 bases separated the two germline ends. CDR3 length: 14 residues. In nucleotides, the CDR3 is TGTGCCAGCAGCCAAGGGAACGGGGGACCGACCCAGTACTTC. Its translation is CASSQGNGGPTQYF.

The rearrangement joins TRBV11-2 to TRBJ2-6, with a tentative D call TRBD2 (5 bases). In germline, CDR1 is SGHAT, CDR2 FQNNGV. CDR3 size: 18 residues. The V and J ends lost 0 bases and 2 bases respectively, with 14 bases between them. CDR3 DNA sequence: TGTGCCAGCAGCTTAGATCCCGGCCGACTAACTGGGGCCAACGTCCTGACTTTC. Encoded protein: CASSLDPGRLTGANVLTF.

The chain couples TRBV24-1 to TRBJ2-1, with 7 bases identical to TRBD1. The V gene's germline CDR1 is KGHDR and CDR2 SFDVKD. This CDR3 has 16 amino acids. V lost 7 bases, J lost 1 base, and 9 bases stayed unmatched. The CDR3 reads CATSPPGQLSYNEQFF. As DNA, the CDR3 is TGTGCCACCAGCCCTCCGGGACAGTTATCCTACAATGAGCAGTTCTTC.

The rearrangement links TRBV27 to TRBJ2-5; TRBD1 aligns across 7 bases. The V gene's germline CDR1 is MNHEY and CDR2 SMNVEV (reference sequence). J gave up 4 bases and V 2 bases, and 7 bases lay outside the gene matches. There are 15 residues in the CDR3. The CDR3 reads CASSLRGGVVETQYF. The CDR3 region has the DNA TGTGCCAGCAGTTTACGAGGGGGCGTCGTAGAGACCCAGTACTTC.

This clone occurred a few times. The gene calls are TRBV5-1 and TRBJ1-5, with a tentative D call TRBD1 (6 bases). This CDR3 contains 16 residues. V was clipped by 7 bases and J by 5 bases, with 22 bases between them. CDR1 is SGHRS and CDR2 is YFSETQ in the germline V gene. The CDR3 loop reads CASPTTGSVRHQPQHF. The CDR3 DNA reads as TGCGCCAGCCCTACTACAGGGTCCGTGCGACATCAGCCCCAGCATTTT. The whole variable domain, remainder taken from reference TRBV5-1 and TRBJ1-5, is KAGVTQTPRYLIKTRGQQVTLSCSPISGHRSVSWYQQTPGQGLQFLFEYFSETQRNKGNFPGRFSGRQFSNSRSEMNVSTLELGDSALYLCASPTTGSVRHQPQHFGDGTRLSIL.

This chain joins TRBV6-1 and TRBJ2-7; 9 bases line up with TRBD1. Trimming removed 3 bases from V and 4 bases from J; junction bases left unmatched: 7. The CDR3 sequence is 15 residues long. Germline V gene data show CDR1 as MNHNS and CDR2 as SASEGT. This CDR3 reads CASSEIPGQGYEQYF. CDR3 in DNA: TGTGCCAGCAGTGAGATTCCGGGACAGGGTTACGAGCAGTACTTC.

V and J are TRBV28 and TRBJ1-6; 7 bases agree with TRBD1. Germline loops: CDR1 MDHEN, CDR2 SYDVKM. V lost 6 bases, J lost 6 bases, and 17 bases stayed unmatched. This CDR3 is built from 18 residues. This chain's CDR3 is CASRKMATGANGNSPLHF. For the CDR3, the DNA is TGTGCCAGCAGAAAGATGGCAACAGGGGCCAACGGTAATTCACCCCTCCACTTT.

V is TRBV5-1 and J is TRBJ2-7, with D maybe TRBD1 (5 bases). Germline lookup yields CDR1 SGHRS and CDR2 YFSETQ. The CDR3 is 13 residues long. Trimming pared 5 bases from V and 1 base from J, leaving 10 bases between. The CDR3 loop is CASSQDISYEQYF. The CDR3 DNA reads TGCGCCAGCAGTCAGGACATTTCCTACGAGCAGTACTTC.

As regards this clone: At the DNA level, this CDR3 is encoded by other sequences in the same sample as well. This sequence joins TRBV25-1 and TRBJ2-5; D is ambiguous. V dropped 6 bases and J dropped 2 bases, with 4 bases sitting between them. Looked up from germline, CDR1 is MGHDK and CDR2 is SYGVNS. The CDR3 loop spans 11 amino acids. CDR3 bases: TGTGCCAGCAGCCCACAAGAGACCCAGTACTTC. Encoded protein: CASSPQETQYF.

V is TRBV18 and J is TRBJ2-7; the D is unclear. The CDR3 covers 14 residues. V lost 5 bases and J 3 bases, leaving 14 bases between the germline ends. Germline V lookup: CDR1 KGHSH, CDR2 LQKENI. The CDR3 here is CASSNSHRSYEQYF. The CDR3 bases are TGTGCCAGCTCAAATTCCCATCGTAGCTACGAGCAGTACTTC. The full variable domain, with the rest looked up from reference TRBV18 and TRBJ2-7, is NAGVMQNPRHLVRRRGQEARLRCSPMKGHSHVYWYRQLPEEGLKFMVYLQKENIIDESGMPKERFSAEFPKEGPSILRIQQVVRGDSAAYFCASSNSHRSYEQYFGPGTRLTVT.

The genes are TRBV28 and TRBJ1-6; 9 bases are shared with TRBD1. Germline trimming cut 6 bases from V and 14 bases from J; bases unmatched to any gene: 11. The germline V gene has CDR1 MDHEN and CDR2 SYDVKM. The CDR3 sequence is 14 residues long. The CDR3 DNA follows: TGTGCCAGCAGCCGTTGGACAGGGGATGGATCCCTCCACTTT. Residues: CASSRWTGDGSLHF.

This chain joins TRBV6-5 and TRBJ2-7, with D possibly TRBD1 on 5 matching bases. The germline V and J ends were trimmed by 5 bases and 6 bases, with 17 bases remaining between them. This CDR3 has 14 amino acids. Germline V gene sequence: CDR1 MNHEY, CDR2 SVGAGI. The DNA for the CDR3 is TGTGCCAGCAGTAGTAGTGTGGGGCGTGGCGAGCAGTACTTC. Translating gives CASSSSVGRGEQYF.

The CDR3 DNA sequence: TGTGCCAGCAGTCCTGACGGGACACCGGTCGGAAACACCATATATTTT. Its translation is CASSPDGTPVGNTIYF. This chain joins TRBV28 and TRBJ1-3; TRBD1 is a possible D gene (6 bases). CDR3 length: 16 residues. Trimming shortened V by 5 bases and J by 4 bases, and 18 bases separated the two germline ends. Germline assignment: CDR1 MDHEN and CDR2 SYDVKM.

This chain links TRBV7-9 with TRBJ2-3; D possibly corresponds to TRBD2 (5 bases). This CDR3 spans 14 amino acids. CDR1 is SEHNR, CDR2 FQNEAQ, per germline (reference sequence). The V gene lost 8 bases and the J gene lost 2 bases, with 14 bases spanning the gap. The CDR3: CASQWRVNTDTQYF. The CDR3 DNA is TGTGCCAGCCAGTGGCGGGTCAACACAGATACGCAGTATTTT. Together with reference TRBV7-9 and TRBJ2-3, the CDR3 gives the full variable domain: DTGVSQNPRHKITKRGQNVTFRCDPISEHNRLYWYRQTLGQGPEFLTYFQNEAQLEKSRLLSDRFSAERPKGSFSTLEIQRTEQGDSAMYLCASQWRVNTDTQYFGPGTRLTVL.